These 23 T cell receptor beta chains originate from one sample sequenced in a study of T and B cells in COVID-19 patients. Multiplex PCR with BIOMED2 TRB-A/B primer pools amplified TRB rearrangements. One entry per CDR3 protein, called by TCRdb with MiXCR from the multiplex PCR reads. The sample records around 8,000 distinct CDR3 sequences, 40% being singletons. Each TRB amplification used about 250-550 ng of genomic DNA from blood. Sequenced material: blood. The receptors were sampled from a human donor who had recovered from COVID-19.

This clonotype is categorized as medium-sized. This sequence joins TRBV29-1 and TRBJ2-1; 8 bases agree with TRBD1. V lost 4 bases to trimming and J lost 3 bases; unmatched junction nucleotides: 2. The CDR3 runs 13 residues. Germline CDR1 is SQVTM and CDR2 is ANQGSEA. In DNA, the CDR3 is TGCAGCGTTGCCGGGACAGGCTACAATGAGCAGTTCTTC. Translating gives CSVAGTGYNEQFF.

The chain recombines TRBV7-9 with TRBJ2-1; maybe TRBD1 (6 bases). Germline lookup yields CDR1 SEHNR and CDR2 FQNEAQ (reference sequence). The CDR3 has 14 residues. V dropped 1 base and J dropped 4 bases, with 8 bases sitting between them. The CDR3 DNA sequence: TGTGCCAGCAGCTTAGGCAGGGGTTACAATGAGCAGTTCTTC. Translating gives CASSLGRGYNEQFF.

This clonotype has more than one count but fewer than ten. The rearrangement uses TRBV6-5 and TRBJ2-1, with 8 bases that match TRBD1. V lost 5 bases and J lost 3; bases outside the gene matches: 6. Per the germline V gene, CDR1 is MNHEY and CDR2 is SVGAGI. This CDR3 has 15 residues. CDR3 residues: CASSRQGSLYNEQFF. The DNA of the CDR3 is TGTGCCAGCAGTAGACAGGGGTCCCTCTACAATGAGCAGTTCTTC.

This chain links TRBV29-1 with TRBJ1-2; D might be TRBD1 (5 bases). The V gene lost 7 bases and the J gene lost 7 bases, with 13 bases spanning the gap. Per the germline V gene, CDR1 is SQVTM and CDR2 is ANQGSEA. The CDR3 spans 11 residues. CDR3 amino acids: CSAGADSGYTF. The CDR3 region has the DNA TGCAGCGCCGGGGCGGATTCTGGCTACACCTTC.

This clonotype was detected once. V is TRBV10-3 and J is TRBJ2-5, with D maybe TRBD2 (5 bases). Germline CDR1 and CDR2: ENHRY and SYGVKD. Trimming shortened V by 2 bases and J by 5 bases, and 6 bases separated the two germline ends. This CDR3 spans 12 amino acids. DNA of the CDR3: TGTGCCATCAGTGAGGGCGGGGAGACCCAGTACTTC. It encodes CAISEGGETQYF.

The V call is TRBV6-1, the J call TRBJ2-3, with 9 nucleotides matching TRBD2. The ends lost 2 bases at V and 2 bases at J; junction bases unmatched: 11. In germline, CDR1 is MNHNS, CDR2 SASEGT. This CDR3 has 18 amino acids. The DNA of the CDR3 is TGTGCCAGCAGTGAAACGGTAGCGGGGGCCGCAAACACAGATACGCAGTATTTT. Protein: CASSETVAGAANTDTQYF.

By sample share, this clonotype is medium-sized. This rearrangement joins TRBV19 to TRBJ2-5, with TRBD2 as a possible D gene (5 bases). The V end was cut by 3 bases, the J end by 2 bases, with 10 bases between. The germline CDR1 and CDR2 sequences are LNHDA and SQIVND (reference sequence). The CDR3 loop spans 14 amino acids. The CDR3 spells CASSIGVTQETQYF. CDR3 in DNA: TGTGCCAGTAGTATCGGGGTGACTCAAGAGACCCAGTACTTC.

This chain connects TRBV11-3 to TRBJ2-5, with D perhaps TRBD2 (6 bases). V was trimmed by 4 bases and J by 5 bases, leaving 17 bases between them. This CDR3 is 15 amino acids long. The germline V gene has CDR1 SGHNT and CDR2 YENEEA. The CDR3 DNA sequence: TGTGCCAGCAGCTCCGGGGGTAGTTCAGGGGAGACCCAGTACTTC. Its translation is CASSSGGSSGETQYF.

The chain employs TRBV18 and TRBJ1-3, with a weak D call TRBD1 (5 bases). The germline V gene encodes CDR1 KGHSH and CDR2 LQKENI. V was pared by 3 bases and J by 0 bases, with 12 bases between. The CDR3 length is 16 residues. The CDR3 sequence: CASSPRDGTSGNTIYF. Here the CDR3 DNA reads TGTGCCAGCTCACCGCGGGACGGAACCTCTGGAAACACCATATATTTT.

This clonotype turned up a few times. The V call is TRBV6-2 or TRBV6-3, the J call TRBJ2-5, with a tentative D call TRBD2 (5 bases). CDR1 is MNHEY and CDR2 is SVGEGT in the germline V gene. This CDR3 is built from 15 residues. The ends were cut back, 6 bases at V and 0 bases at J, with 14 bases in the middle. The CDR3: CASRKEAEYQETQYF. The CDR3 nucleotides are TGTGCCAGCAGGAAGGAGGCAGAGTACCAAGAGACCCAGTACTTC.

V is TRBV5-4 and J is TRBJ2-1, with 8 bases fitting TRBD1. CDR1 is SGHNT and CDR2 is YYREEE in the germline V gene (reference sequence). J gave up 1 base and V 2 bases, and 8 bases lay outside the gene matches. CDR3 length: 17 residues. In nucleotides, the CDR3 is TGTGCCAGCAGCTTACCCGGGACAGGACGTTCCTACAATGAGCAGTTCTTC. Amino acid sequence: CASSLPGTGRSYNEQFF.

The rearrangement joins TRBV11-1 to TRBJ2-3; possible D gene TRBD1, 6 bases. Germline CDR1 and CDR2: SGHAT and FQDESV (reference sequence). Between the trimmed V and J ends, which lost 7 bases and 3 bases, there was a span of 14 bases. The CDR3 spans 14 residues. CDR3 DNA: TGTGCCAGCAAGTGGTCCGGACAGACAGATACGCAGTATTTT. Protein product: CASKWSGQTDTQYF.

The chain is built from TRBV27 and TRBJ2-3; maybe TRBD1 (6 bases). V dropped 3 bases and J dropped 3 bases, with 13 bases sitting between them. Per germline, CDR1 MNHEY and CDR2 SMNVEV (reference sequence). The CDR3 has 15 residues. CDR3 sequence (DNA): TGTGCCAGCAGTTTCGCCAGGGGATGGACAGATACGCAGTATTTT. Its protein product is CASSFARGWTDTQYF.

The chain carries TRBV5-4 and TRBJ2-7, with 8 nucleotides matching TRBD1. CDR1 SGHNT and CDR2 YYREEE come from the germline V gene (reference sequence). V dropped 2 bases and J dropped 2; count of bases not matched to a gene: 3. The CDR3 spans 14 residues. CDR3 DNA: TGTGCCAGCAGCTTATTGGACAGGGCCTACGAGCAGTACTTC. Amino acids: CASSLLDRAYEQYF.

In nucleotides, the CDR3 is TGTGCCAGCAGTTACCGACAGAGAGCTAACTATGGCTACACCTTC. Translated: CASSYRQRANYGYTF. This chain uses TRBV6-2 or TRBV6-3 with TRBJ1-2, with D perhaps matching TRBD1 (5 bases). V shed 2 bases and J shed 0 bases, with 10 bases lying between them. Per germline, CDR1 MNHEY and CDR2 SVGEGT. The CDR3 spans 15 residues.

Only a few counts were recorded for this clonotype. The chain is built from TRBV7-4 and TRBJ2-7; unclear D gene. Germline values: CDR1 SGHVT, CDR2 SQSDAQ. The ends were cut back, 1 base at V and 2 bases at J, with 12 bases in the middle. The CDR3 runs 15 residues. CDR3 loop: CASSLGRSRTYEQYV. As DNA, the CDR3 is TGTGCCAGCAGCTTAGGGCGCAGCAGAACCTACGAGCAGTACGTC.

Concerning this clonotype: A read error is possible here, since a much larger clone lies one base away. The V call is TRBV19, the J call TRBJ2-7; no firm D call. The J call may not be correct, given that the DNA end is closer to TRBJ2-1. The CDR3 is 11 residues long. Germline V lookup: CDR1 LNHDA, CDR2 SQIVND (reference sequence). CDR3 in amino acids: CASSGPGEQFF. The CDR3 nucleotides are TGTGCCAGTAGTGGACCTGGCGAGCAGTTCTTC.

This clonotype was seen more than once but under ten times. The chain is built from TRBV6-5 and TRBJ1-5, with 9 bases lining up with TRBD1. The CDR3 is 14 amino acids. Trimming at V came to 6 bases and at J to 4 bases, leaving 4 bases not matched to a gene. CDR1 and CDR2 (germline): MNHEY, SVGAGI. For the CDR3, the DNA is TGTGCCAGCAGCCTGACAGGGGGGAATCAGCCCCAGCATTTT. The encoded protein is CASSLTGGNQPQHF.

This clonotype was seen a few times. The rearrangement joins TRBV11-3 to TRBJ1-1; 7 nucleotides line up with TRBD1. V lost 5 bases to trimming and J lost 1 base; unmatched junction nucleotides: 4. The CDR3 is made up of 14 amino acids. The germline V gene has CDR1 SGHNT and CDR2 YENEEA. The CDR3 region has the DNA TGTGCCAGCAGCGCACGACAGGGGAACACTGAAGCTTTCTTT. The encoded protein is CASSARQGNTEAFF.

The V and J genes are TRBV19 and TRBJ1-1, with D tentatively TRBD1 (6 bases). Germline V gene lookup returns CDR1 LNHDA and CDR2 SQIVND (reference sequence). The CDR3 totals 16 residues. The V end lost 3 bases, the J end lost 0 bases, and 14 bases lay between the germline ends. CDR3 sequence reads: CASSIGPGQMNTEAFF. DNA of the CDR3: TGTGCCAGTAGTATTGGCCCAGGACAGATGAACACTGAAGCTTTCTTT.

This clonotype was counted a few times. This sequence joins TRBV19 and TRBJ2-2; no clear D gene. V lost 5 bases and J 4 bases, leaving 14 bases between the germline ends. Germline assignment: CDR1 LNHDA and CDR2 SQIVND (reference sequence). The CDR3 is 15 residues long. CDR3 in amino acids: CASSARRVSTGELFF. In nucleotides, the CDR3 is TGTGCCAGTAGTGCGAGAAGGGTTAGCACCGGGGAGCTGTTTTTT.

This clonotype was seen a few times. This chain uses TRBV6-6 with TRBJ2-2, with D uncertain. The CDR3 has 14 amino acids. The germline CDR1 and CDR2 sequences are MNHNY and SVGAGI (reference sequence). Deletions cut 5 bases from V and 5 bases from J, with 12 bases between. CDR3 amino acids: CASSPIPGTGELFF. Written as DNA, the CDR3 is TGTGCCAGCAGTCCGATTCCTGGGACCGGGGAGCTGTTTTTT.

By frequency in the sample, this clonotype is large. The chain recombines TRBV27 with TRBJ1-1, with 9 bases aligning to TRBD1. Germline CDR1 reads MNHEY; CDR2 reads SMNVEV (reference sequence). The V segment lost 8 bases and the J segment 4 bases; nucleotides outside the gene matches: 8. The CDR3 runs 14 residues. The CDR3 sequence: CASCLHRGRTEAFF. The CDR3 DNA is TGTGCCAGCTGCCTTCACAGGGGGCGCACTGAAGCTTTCTTT.